This T cell receptor (beta chain) was sequenced for a study of Graves' ophthalmopathy and Graves' hyperthyroidism. Findings and caveats of the study: Ophthalmopathy cases were distinguished from stable hyperthyroidism by a 13-signature model, reaching around 90% sensitivity and 65% to 83% specificity.

This CDR3 comprises 12 residues. Per the germline V gene, CDR1 is SGHRS and CDR2 is YFSETQ. Amplifying from RNA transcripts, the study obtained TCR beta CDR3 regions. HTBI primers were employed in first-round RT-PCR, then a second-round multiplex PCR followed. TCRdb itself ran the multiplex PCR reads through MiXCR, one entry per CDR3 protein. The sample records 650,000 to 800,000 distinct CDR3 sequences, about two fifths being singletons. As regards this clonotype: Antigen unknown. One end of the junction is discordant with germline, which a read error may explain.

The TCR comes from an adult man with Graves' ophthalmopathy. Sequencing used peripheral blood. The V gene is TRBV5-1, the J gene TRBJ1-1; D not resolved. The CDR3 nucleotides read TGTGCCAGCAGCTTTGGGGTGGAGGAGGCTTTCTTT. As protein: CASSFGVEEAFF.